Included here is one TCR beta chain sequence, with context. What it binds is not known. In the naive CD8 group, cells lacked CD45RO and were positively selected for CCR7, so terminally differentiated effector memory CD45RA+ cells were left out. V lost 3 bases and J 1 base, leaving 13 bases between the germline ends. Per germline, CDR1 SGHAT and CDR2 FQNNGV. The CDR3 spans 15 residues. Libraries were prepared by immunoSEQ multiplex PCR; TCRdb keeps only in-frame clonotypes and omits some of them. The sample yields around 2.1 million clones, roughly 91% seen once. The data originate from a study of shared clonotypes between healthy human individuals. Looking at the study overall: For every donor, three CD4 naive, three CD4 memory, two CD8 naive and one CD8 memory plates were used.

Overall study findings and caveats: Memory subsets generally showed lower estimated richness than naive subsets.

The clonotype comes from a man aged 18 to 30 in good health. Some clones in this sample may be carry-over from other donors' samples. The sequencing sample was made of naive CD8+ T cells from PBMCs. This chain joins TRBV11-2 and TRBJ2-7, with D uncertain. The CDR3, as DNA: TGTGCCAGCAGCTTCGGCGCTTTCTTTTCCTACGAGCAGTACTTC. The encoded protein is CASSFGAFFSYEQYF.